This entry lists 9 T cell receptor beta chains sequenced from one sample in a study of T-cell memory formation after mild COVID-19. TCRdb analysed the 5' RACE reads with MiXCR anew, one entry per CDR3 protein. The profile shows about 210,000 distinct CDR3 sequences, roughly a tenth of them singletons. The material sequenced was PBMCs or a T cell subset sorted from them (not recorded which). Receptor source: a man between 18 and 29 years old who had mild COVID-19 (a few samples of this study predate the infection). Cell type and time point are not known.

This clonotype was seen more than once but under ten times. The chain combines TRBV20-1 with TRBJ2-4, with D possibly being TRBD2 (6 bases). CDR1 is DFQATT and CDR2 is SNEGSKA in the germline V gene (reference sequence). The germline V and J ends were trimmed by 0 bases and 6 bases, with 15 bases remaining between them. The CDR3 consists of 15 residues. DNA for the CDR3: TGCAGTGCTAGAGATCCGGAGGGAACGGGAAACATTCAGTACTTC. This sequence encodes CSARDPEGTGNIQYF.

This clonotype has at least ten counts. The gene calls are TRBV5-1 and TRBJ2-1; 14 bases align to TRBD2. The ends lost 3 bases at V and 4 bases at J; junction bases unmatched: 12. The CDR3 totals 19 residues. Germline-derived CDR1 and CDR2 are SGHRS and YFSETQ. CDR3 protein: CASSSPGTSGGMTYNEQFF. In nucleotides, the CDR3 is TGCGCCAGCAGCTCCCCGGGGACTAGCGGGGGTATGACTTACAATGAGCAGTTCTTC.

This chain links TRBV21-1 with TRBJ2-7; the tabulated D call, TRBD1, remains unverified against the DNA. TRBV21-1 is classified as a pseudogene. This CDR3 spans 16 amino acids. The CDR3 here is CASSSSDRGGLGEQYV. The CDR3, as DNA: TGTGCCAGCAGCTCAAGCGACAGGGGAGGTTTGGGCGAGCAGTACGTC.

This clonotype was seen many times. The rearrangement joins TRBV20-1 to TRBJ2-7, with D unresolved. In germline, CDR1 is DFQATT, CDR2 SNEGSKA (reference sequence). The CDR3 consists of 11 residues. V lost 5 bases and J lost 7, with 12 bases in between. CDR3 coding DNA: TGCAGTGCTTACAGTGGGTTGGAGCAGTACGTC. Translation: CSAYSGLEQYV.

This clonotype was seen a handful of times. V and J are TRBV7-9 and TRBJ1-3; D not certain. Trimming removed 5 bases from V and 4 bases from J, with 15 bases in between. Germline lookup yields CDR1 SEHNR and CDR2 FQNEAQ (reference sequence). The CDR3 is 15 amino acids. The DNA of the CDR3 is TGTGCCAGCAGCGGGTACTCGCCTCTGGGAAACACCATATATTTT. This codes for CASSGYSPLGNTIYF.

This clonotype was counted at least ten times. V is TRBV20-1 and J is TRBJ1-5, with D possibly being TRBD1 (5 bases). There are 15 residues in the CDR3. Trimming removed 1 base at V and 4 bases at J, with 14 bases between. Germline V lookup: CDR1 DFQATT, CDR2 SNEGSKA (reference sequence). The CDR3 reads CSARVAGPTNQPQHF. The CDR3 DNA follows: TGCAGTGCTAGAGTGGCAGGGCCCACAAATCAGCCCCAGCATTTT.

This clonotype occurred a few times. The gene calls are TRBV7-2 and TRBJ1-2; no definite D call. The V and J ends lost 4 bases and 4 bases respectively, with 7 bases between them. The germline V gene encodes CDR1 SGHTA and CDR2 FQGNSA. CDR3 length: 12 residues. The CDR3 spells CASSWTAYGYTF. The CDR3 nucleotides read TGTGCCAGCAGCTGGACCGCCTATGGCTACACCTTC. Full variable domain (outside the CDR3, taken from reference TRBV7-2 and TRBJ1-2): GAGVSQSPSNKVTEKGKDVELRCDPISGHTALYWYRQSLGQGLEFLIYFQGNSAPDKSGLPSDRFSAERTGGSVSTLTIQRTQQEDSAVYLCASSWTAYGYTFGSGTRLTVV.

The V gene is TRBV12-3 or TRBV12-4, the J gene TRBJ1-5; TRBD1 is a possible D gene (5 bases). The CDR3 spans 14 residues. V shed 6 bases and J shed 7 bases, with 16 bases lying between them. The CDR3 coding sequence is TGTGCCAGCAGCCTGCAGGGAATTGAACAGCCCCAGCATTTT. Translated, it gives CASSLQGIEQPQHF.

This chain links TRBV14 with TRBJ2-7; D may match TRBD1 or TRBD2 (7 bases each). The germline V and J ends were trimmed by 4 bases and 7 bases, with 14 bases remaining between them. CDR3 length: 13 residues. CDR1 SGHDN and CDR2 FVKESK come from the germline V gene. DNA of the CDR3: TGTGCCAGCAGCCCACAGGGGCGGGAGGAGCAGTACTTC. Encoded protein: CASSPQGREEQYF.